This TCR beta chain was captured in a study of STAT5B mutations in CD4+ large granular lymphocyte leukemia. A word on this clone: Its cognate antigen is unknown.

TCRdb's copy holds only in-frame clones and misses some; the assay was immunoSEQ multiplex PCR. The repertoire holds around 21,000 clones, with about four fifths as singletons. Germline V gene lookup returns CDR1 SEHNR and CDR2 FQNEAQ (reference sequence). Trimming cost V 1 base and J 7 bases, with 10 bases left between them. The CDR3 contains 13 residues. Notes on the study in general: Patient CD4-sorted repertoires looked more clonal than healthy CD4+ repertoires, even without putative leukemic clones. No patients shared main leukemic clonotypes, though about 25% appeared at low frequency elsewhere. TRBV06-family usage was enriched in top patient clones (8/27) versus controls (2/35).

The gene calls are TRBV7-9 and TRBJ1-1; D gene ambiguous. The material sequenced was CD4+ T cells from blood buffy coats. The origin of this receptor is a human donor in good health. The DNA for the CDR3 is TGTGCCAGCAGCTTAGATGGAGGGAGTGAAGCTTTCTTT. This translates into CASSLDGGSEAFF.